This T cell receptor beta chain was sequenced in a study of cytomegalovirus exposure and HLA in healthy donors. Germline CDR1 and CDR2: LGHNT and FRNRAP. Between the trimmed V and J ends, which lost 2 bases and 4 bases, there was a span of 18 bases. The CDR3 spans 18 residues. TCRdb's table, derived via immunoSEQ multiplex PCR, lists solely in-frame clones and lacks some. This sample yields some 71,000 clones, of which approximately 94% are seen a single time; approximately 0.99% belongs to the top ten. The J gene is TRBJ1-6, the V gene TRBV12-5; possible D gene TRBD1, 5 bases. The origin of this receptor is a woman aged 18-29 years in good health and CMV-seronegative. Sequenced input: PBMCs. CDR3 sequence reads: CASGLRVLGQGYNSPLHF. CDR3 coding DNA: TGTGCTAGTGGTTTGCGTGTCCTAGGGCAGGGTTATAATTCACCCCTCCACTTT.